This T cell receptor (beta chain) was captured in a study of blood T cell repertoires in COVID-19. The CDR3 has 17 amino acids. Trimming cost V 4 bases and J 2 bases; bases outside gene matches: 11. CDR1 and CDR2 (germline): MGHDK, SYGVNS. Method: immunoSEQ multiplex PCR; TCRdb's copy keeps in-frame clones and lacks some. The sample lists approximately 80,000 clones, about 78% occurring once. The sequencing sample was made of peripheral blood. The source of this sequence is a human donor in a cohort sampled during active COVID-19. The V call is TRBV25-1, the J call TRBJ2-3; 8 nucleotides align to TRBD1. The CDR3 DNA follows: TGTGCCAGCAGTGGAACCGGAGGGGACAGGATCACAGATACGCAGTATTTT. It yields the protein CASSGTGGDRITDTQYF.